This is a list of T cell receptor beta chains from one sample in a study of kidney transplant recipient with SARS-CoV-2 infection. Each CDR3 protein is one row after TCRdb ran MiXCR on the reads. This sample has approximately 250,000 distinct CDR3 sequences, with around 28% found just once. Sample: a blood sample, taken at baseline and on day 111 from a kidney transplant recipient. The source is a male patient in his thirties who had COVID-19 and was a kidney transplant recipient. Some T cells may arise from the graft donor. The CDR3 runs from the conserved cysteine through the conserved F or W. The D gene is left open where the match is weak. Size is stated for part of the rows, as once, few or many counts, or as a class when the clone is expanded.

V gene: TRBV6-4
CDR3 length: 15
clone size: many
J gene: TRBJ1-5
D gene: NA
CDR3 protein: CASSDSGDSNQPQHF
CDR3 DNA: TGTGCCAGCAGTGACTCCGGGGATAGCAATCAGCCCCAGCATTTT

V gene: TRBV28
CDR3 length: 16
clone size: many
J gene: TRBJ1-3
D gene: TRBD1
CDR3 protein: CASSLQGQLSGNTIYF
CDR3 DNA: TGTGCCAGCAGTCTCCAGGGACAGCTCTCTGGAAACACCATATATTTT

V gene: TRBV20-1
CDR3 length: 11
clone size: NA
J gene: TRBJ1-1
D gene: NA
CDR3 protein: CSARDFTEAFF
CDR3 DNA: TGCAGTGCTAGAGATTTCACTGAAGCTTTCTTT

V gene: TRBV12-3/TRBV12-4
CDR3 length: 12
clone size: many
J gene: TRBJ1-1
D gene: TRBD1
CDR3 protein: CASSFGTAEAFF
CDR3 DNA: TGTGCCAGCAGTTTCGGGACAGCTGAAGCTTTCTTT

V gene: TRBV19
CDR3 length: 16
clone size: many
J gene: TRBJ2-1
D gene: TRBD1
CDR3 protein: CASSLRDRSPYNEQFF
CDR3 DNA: TGTGCCAGTAGTCTCCGGGACAGGAGTCCCTACAATGAGCAGTTCTTC

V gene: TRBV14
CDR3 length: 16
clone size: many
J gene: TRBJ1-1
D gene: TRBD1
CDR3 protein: CASSLWTGTYPTEAFF
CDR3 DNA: TGTGCCAGCAGCCTCTGGACAGGTACTTACCCCACTGAAGCTTTCTTT

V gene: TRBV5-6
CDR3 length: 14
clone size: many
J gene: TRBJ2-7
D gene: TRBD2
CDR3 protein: CASSFRAGGYEQYF
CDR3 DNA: TGTGCCAGCAGCTTTCGAGCGGGGGGCTACGAGCAGTACTTC

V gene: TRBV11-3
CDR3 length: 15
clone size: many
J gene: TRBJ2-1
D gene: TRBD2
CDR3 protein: CASSFLAGGQDEQFF
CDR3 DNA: TGTGCCAGCAGCTTTCTAGCGGGGGGGCAAGATGAGCAGTTCTTC

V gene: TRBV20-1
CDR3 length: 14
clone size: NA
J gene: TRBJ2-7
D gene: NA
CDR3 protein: CSARIGGLTGEQYF
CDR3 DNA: TGCAGTGCTAGAATCGGAGGGCTCACAGGGGAGCAGTACTTC

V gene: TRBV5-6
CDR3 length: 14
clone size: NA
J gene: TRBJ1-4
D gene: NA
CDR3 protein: CAGSLAFKGEKLFF
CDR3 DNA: TGTGCCGGCAGCTTGGCCTTCAAGGGGGAAAAACTGTTTTTT

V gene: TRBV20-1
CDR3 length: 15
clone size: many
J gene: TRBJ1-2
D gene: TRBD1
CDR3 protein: CSARIPGTGGHGYTF
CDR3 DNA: TGCAGTGCTAGAATCCCCGGGACAGGGGGCCATGGCTACACCTTC

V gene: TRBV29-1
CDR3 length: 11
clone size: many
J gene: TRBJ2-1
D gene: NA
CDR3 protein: CSVVPVPQQFF
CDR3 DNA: TGCAGCGTTGTTCCCGTTCCTCAGCAGTTCTTC

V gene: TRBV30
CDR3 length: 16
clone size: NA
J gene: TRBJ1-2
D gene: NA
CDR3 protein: CAWGLTRYRKTYGYTF
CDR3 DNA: TGTGCCTGGGGCCTTACGCGTTATAGAAAGACCTATGGCTACACCTTC

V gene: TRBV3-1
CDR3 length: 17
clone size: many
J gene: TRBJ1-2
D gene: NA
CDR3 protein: CASSAFGTLRKTYGYTF
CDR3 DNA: TGTGCCAGCAGCGCGTTTGGCACCCTTCGAAAGACCTATGGCTACACCTTC

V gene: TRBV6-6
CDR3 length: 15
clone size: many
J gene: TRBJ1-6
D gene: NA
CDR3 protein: CASIRGGSYNSPLHF
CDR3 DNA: TGTGCCAGCATCCGAGGGGGTTCCTATAATTCACCCCTCCACTTT

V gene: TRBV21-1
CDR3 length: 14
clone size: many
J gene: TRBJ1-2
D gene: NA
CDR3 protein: CASTSLRQGGMSFF
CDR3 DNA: TGTGCCAGCACCTCCCTGAGGCAGGGGGGGATGTCCTTCTTC

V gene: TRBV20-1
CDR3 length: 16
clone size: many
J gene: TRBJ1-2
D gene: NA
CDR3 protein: CSACGTLFRKTYGYTF
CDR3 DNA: TGCAGTGCTTGCGGAACGCTGTTTCGAAAGACCTATGGCTACACCTTC

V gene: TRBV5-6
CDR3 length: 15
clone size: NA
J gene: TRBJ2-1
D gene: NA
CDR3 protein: CASSFSAGSYNEQFF
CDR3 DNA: TGCGCCAGCAGCTTCAGCGCGGGCTCCTACAATGAGCAGTTCTTC

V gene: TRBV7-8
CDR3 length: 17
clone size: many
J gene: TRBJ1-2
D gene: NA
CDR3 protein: CASSGGAFTRKTYGYTF
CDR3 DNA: TGTGCCAGCAGCGGGGGTGCGTTTACCCGAAAGACCTATGGCTACACCTTC

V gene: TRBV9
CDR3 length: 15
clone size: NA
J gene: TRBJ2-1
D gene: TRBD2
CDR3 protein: CASSVRPGLGSEQFF
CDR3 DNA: TGTGCCAGCAGCGTGCGGCCGGGACTAGGGAGTGAGCAGTTCTTC

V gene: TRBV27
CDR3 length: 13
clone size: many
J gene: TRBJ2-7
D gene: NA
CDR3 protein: CATNPRGTYEQYF
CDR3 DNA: TGTGCCACCAACCCGCGGGGAACCTACGAGCAGTACTTC

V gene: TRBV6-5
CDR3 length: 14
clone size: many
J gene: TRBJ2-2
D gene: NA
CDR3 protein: CASNRLANTGELFF
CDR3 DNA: TGTGCCAGCAATCGACTAGCGAACACCGGGGAGCTGTTTTTT

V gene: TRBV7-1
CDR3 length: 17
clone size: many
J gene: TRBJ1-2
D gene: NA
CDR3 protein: CASSGKIHEGKTYGYTF
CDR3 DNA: TGTGCCAGCAGCGGGAAGATTCACGAGGGAAAGACCTATGGCTACACCTTC

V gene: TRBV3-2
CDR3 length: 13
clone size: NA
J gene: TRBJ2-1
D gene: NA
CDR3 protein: CASSQDLNREQFF
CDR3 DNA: TGTGCCAGCAGCCAAGATCTAAATAGGGAGCAGTTCTTC

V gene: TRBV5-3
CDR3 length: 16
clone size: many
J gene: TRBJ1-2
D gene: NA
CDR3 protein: CARHTTVVRKTYGYTF
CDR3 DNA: TGTGCCAGACACACTACAGTGGTGAGAAAGACCTATGGCTACACCTTC

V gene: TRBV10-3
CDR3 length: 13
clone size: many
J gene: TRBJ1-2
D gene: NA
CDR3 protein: CAIKQGLNYGYTF
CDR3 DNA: TGTGCCATCAAACAGGGATTAAACTATGGCTACACCTTC

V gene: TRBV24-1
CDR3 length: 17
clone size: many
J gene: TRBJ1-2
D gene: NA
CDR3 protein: CATSPNVSTRKTYGYTF
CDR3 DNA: TGTGCCACCAGTCCCAACGTTAGTACCAGAAAGACCTATGGCTACACCTTC

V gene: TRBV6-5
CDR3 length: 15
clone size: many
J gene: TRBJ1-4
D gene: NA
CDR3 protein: CASSYQRATNEKLFF
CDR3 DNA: TGTGCCAGCAGTTACCAGCGTGCAACTAATGAAAAACTGTTTTTT

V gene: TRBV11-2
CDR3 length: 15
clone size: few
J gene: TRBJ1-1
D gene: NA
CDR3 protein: CASSPWDKGGTEAFF
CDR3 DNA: TGTGCCAGCAGCCCATGGGACAAGGGGGGCACTGAAGCTTTCTTT

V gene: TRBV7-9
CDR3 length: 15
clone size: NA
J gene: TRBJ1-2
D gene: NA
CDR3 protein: CASSSPRDGNHGYTF
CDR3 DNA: TGTGCCAGCAGCTCCCCACGGGACGGTAACCATGGCTACACCTTC

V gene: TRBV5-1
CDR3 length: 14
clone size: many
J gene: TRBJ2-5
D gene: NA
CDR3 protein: CASSLGQIQETQYF
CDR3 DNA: TGCGCCAGCAGCTTAGGACAAATCCAAGAGACCCAGTACTTC

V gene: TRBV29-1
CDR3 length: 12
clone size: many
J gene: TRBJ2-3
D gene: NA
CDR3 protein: CSVGRTGDTQYF
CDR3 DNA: TGCAGCGTTGGTAGGACTGGGGATACGCAGTATTTT

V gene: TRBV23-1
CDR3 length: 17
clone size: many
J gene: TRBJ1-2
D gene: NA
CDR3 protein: CASSTTMLRRKTYGYTF
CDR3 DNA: TGCGCCAGCAGTACGACTATGCTACGCAGAAAGACCTATGGCTACACCTTC

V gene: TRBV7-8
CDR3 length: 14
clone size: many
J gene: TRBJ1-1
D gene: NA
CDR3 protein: CASSFIASNTEAFF
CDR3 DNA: TGTGCCAGCAGCTTTATCGCTTCCAACACTGAAGCTTTCTTT

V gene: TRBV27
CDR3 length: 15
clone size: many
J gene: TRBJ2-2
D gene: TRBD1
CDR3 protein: CASIGQGANTGELFF
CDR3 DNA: TGTGCCAGCATCGGACAGGGGGCGAACACCGGGGAGCTGTTTTTT

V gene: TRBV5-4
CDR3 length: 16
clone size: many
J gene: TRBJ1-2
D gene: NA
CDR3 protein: CASLGYVPGKTYGYTF
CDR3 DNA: TGTGCCAGCTTAGGGTACGTACCAGGAAAGACCTATGGCTACACCTTC

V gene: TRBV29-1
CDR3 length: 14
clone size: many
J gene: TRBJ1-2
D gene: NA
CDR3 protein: CSVAQDTYNYGYTF
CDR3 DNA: TGCAGCGTTGCGCAAGACACCTATAACTATGGCTACACCTTC

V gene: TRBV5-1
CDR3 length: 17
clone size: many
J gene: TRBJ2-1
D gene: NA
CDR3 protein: CASSLPEGQFSYNEQFF
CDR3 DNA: TGCGCCAGCAGCTTACCGGAAGGGCAGTTCTCCTACAATGAGCAGTTCTTC

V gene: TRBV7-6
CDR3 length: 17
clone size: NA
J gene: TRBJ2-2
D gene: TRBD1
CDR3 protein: CASSLGQGNVGTGKLFF
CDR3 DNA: TGTGCCAGCAGCTTAGGACAGGGAAATGTAGGCACCGGGAAGCTGTTTTTT

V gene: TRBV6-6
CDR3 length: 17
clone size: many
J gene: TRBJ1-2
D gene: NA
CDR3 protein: CASSQEPGGRKTYGYTF
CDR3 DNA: TGTGCCAGCAGTCAAGAACCAGGTGGGAGAAAGACCTATGGCTACACCTTC

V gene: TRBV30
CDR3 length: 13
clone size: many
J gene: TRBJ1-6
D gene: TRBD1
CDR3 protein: CAWSGTGDSPLHF
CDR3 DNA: TGTGCCTGGAGCGGGACAGGGGACTCACCCCTCCACTTT

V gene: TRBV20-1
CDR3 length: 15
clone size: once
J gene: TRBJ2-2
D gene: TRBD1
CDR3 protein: CSATTDRGNTGELFF
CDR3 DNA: TGCAGTGCTACTACAGACAGGGGGAACACCGGGGAGCTGTTTTTT

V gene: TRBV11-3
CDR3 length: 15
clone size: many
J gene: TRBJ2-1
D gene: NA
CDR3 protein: CASSFQGDSYNEQFF
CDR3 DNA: TGTGCCAGCAGCTTTCAGGGTGACTCCTACAATGAGCAGTTCTTC

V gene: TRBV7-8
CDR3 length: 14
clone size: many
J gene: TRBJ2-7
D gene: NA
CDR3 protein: CASSLNREDYEQYF
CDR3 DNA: TGTGCCAGCAGCCTAAACAGGGAGGACTACGAGCAGTACTTC

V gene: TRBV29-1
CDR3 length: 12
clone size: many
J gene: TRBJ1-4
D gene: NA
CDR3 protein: CSVRTENEKLFF
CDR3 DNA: TGCAGCGTCCGGACAGAGAATGAAAAACTGTTTTTT

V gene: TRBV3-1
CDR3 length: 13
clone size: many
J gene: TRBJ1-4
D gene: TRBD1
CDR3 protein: CASSDRVGEKLFF
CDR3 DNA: TGTGCCAGCAGTGACAGGGTAGGGGAAAAACTGTTTTTT

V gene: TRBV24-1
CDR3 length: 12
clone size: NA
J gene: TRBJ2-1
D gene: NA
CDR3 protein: CATMAPGREQFF
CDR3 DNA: TGTGCCACCATGGCCCCCGGTCGTGAGCAGTTCTTC

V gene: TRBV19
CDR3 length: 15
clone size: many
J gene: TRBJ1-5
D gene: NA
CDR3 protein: CASSTRRGANQPQHF
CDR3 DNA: TGTGCCAGTAGTACGCGCCGGGGGGCTAATCAGCCCCAGCATTTT

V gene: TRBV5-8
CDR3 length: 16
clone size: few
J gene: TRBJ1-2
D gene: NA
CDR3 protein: CASHAVHPRKTYGYTF
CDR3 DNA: TGTGCCAGCCACGCGGTTCATCCACGAAAGACCTATGGCTACACCTTC

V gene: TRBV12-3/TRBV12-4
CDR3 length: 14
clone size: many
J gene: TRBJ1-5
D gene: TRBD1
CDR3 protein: CASSLRQGAQPQHF
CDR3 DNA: TGTGCCAGCAGTTTAAGACAGGGGGCACAGCCCCAGCATTTT

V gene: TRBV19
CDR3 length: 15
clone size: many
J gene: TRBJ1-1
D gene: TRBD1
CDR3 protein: CASSIGTGGNTEAFF
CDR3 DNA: TGTGCCAGTAGTATAGGGACAGGAGGGAACACTGAAGCTTTCTTT

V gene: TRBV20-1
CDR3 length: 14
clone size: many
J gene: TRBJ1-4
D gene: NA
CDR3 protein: CSARNRDGNEKLFF
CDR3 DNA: TGCAGTGCTAGGAACCGGGACGGTAATGAAAAACTGTTTTTT

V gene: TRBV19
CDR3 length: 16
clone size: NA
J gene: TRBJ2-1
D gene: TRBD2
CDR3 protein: CAGSLLASETYNEQFF
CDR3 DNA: TGTGCCGGTAGTTTACTAGCGAGTGAAACCTACAATGAGCAGTTCTTC